The 22 T cell receptor beta chains in this list originate from one sample, sequenced in a study of T cell changes during pregnancy in multiple sclerosis. Profiling relied on immunoSEQ multiplex PCR, and the TCRdb table lists in-frame clones only, not all of them. The sample lists roughly 120,000 clones; approximately 93% were seen once. Source: peripheral blood, taken before pregnancy. The receptors shown here come from a female donor with multiple sclerosis, enrolled in a pregnancy study.

The rearrangement joins TRBV2 to TRBJ2-1, with a tentative D call TRBD2 (5 bases). Trimming took off 0 bases at V and 13 bases at J, with 13 bases between the two ends. CDR3 length: 13 residues. Germline lookup yields CDR1 SNHLY and CDR2 FYNNEI. The CDR3 DNA sequence: TGTGCCAGCAGTGAAGCGCCAGGAGGAACACAGTTCTTC. Amino acid sequence: CASSEAPGGTQFF.

The CDR3 bases are TGTGCCAGCAGTGAACCAGGGCTCCGGCAGCCCCAGCATTTT. Translated, it gives CASSEPGLRQPQHF. The V gene is TRBV2, the J gene TRBJ1-5, with D perhaps TRBD1 (5 bases). Trimming took 2 bases from V and 7 from J, leaving 12 bases between them. Germline-derived CDR1 and CDR2 are SNHLY and FYNNEI. The CDR3 is made up of 14 amino acids.

The chain is built from TRBV2 and TRBJ1-1, with a possible D match to TRBD1 (5 bases). Germline CDR1 SNHLY, CDR2 FYNNEI. The V end lost 4 bases, the J end lost 5 bases, and 20 bases lay between the germline ends. This CDR3 contains 16 residues. This CDR3 is CASSGPLTRRGTEAFF. DNA of the CDR3: TGTGCCAGCAGTGGGCCCTTGACGAGGCGGGGGACTGAAGCTTTCTTT.

This chain connects TRBV5-1 to TRBJ2-7; 8 bases align to TRBD2. Trimming removed 0 bases from V and 6 bases from J; junction bases left unmatched: 8. The CDR3 spans 15 residues. Germline-derived CDR1 and CDR2 are SGHRS and YFSETQ. CDR3 sequence: CASSLVAGSPSEQYF. CDR3 in DNA: TGCGCCAGCAGCTTGGTAGCGGGATCCCCCTCCGAGCAGTACTTC.

This clone has a handful of counts. The J gene is TRBJ2-5, the V gene TRBV7-6; possible D gene TRBD2, 5 bases. The CDR3 is made up of 12 amino acids. CDR1 SGHVS and CDR2 FNYEAQ come from the germline V gene. Trimming took 5 bases from V and 5 from J, leaving 9 bases between them. The CDR3 DNA reads TGTGCCAGCAGCGACCGAGGGGAGACCCAGTACTTC. Translating it yields CASSDRGETQYF.

The chain recombines TRBV5-1 with TRBJ2-1; D call uncertain. V was trimmed by 2 bases and J by 0 bases, leaving 9 bases between them. Germline V gives CDR1 SGHRS, CDR2 YFSETQ. The CDR3 has 15 amino acids. CDR3 coding DNA: TGCGCCAGCAGCTTACTCCGGAGCTCCTACAATGAGCAGTTCTTC. Protein: CASSLLRSSYNEQFF.

This chain links TRBV6-5 with TRBJ1-1, with a weak D call TRBD1 (5 bases). The V gene lost 2 bases and the J gene lost 8 bases, with 12 bases spanning the gap. This CDR3 has 13 amino acids. Germline V gene sequence: CDR1 MNHEY, CDR2 SVGAGI. CDR3 nucleotide sequence: TGTGCCAGCAGTTACCTAGGGGTAAAGGAAGCTTTCTTT. Translation: CASSYLGVKEAFF.

This chain joins TRBV5-5 and TRBJ1-5; TRBD1 agrees at 8 bases. With 5 bases clipped from V and 10 bases from J, the junction kept 11 bases outside the gene matches. This CDR3 spans 14 amino acids. Germline lookup yields CDR1 SGHKS and CDR2 YYEKEE (reference sequence). CDR3 in amino acids: CASRTGVSGVPQHF. CDR3 sequence (DNA): TGTGCCAGCAGGACAGGGGTTTCCGGTGTACCCCAGCATTTT.

This clone was detected only a few times. The CDR3 bases are TGTGCCCACGCGGAGGAGCTGTTTTTT. This translates into CAHAEELFF. The chain joins TRBV15 to TRBJ2-2; D unclear. V was clipped by 11 bases and J by 10 bases, with 8 bases between them. The length of the CDR3 is 9 residues. Germline V gene sequence: CDR1 LNHNV, CDR2 YYDKDF (reference sequence).

The J gene is TRBJ1-1, the V gene TRBV5-1; TRBD1 might be the D (6 bases). The CDR3 totals 15 residues. Germline V gene sequence: CDR1 SGHRS, CDR2 YFSETQ. The ends were cut back, 1 base at V and 8 bases at J, with 18 bases in the middle. The CDR3 DNA sequence: TGCGCCAGCAGCTTGCGGGGTCGCGGGGGCCACGAAGCTTTCTTT. Its protein is CASSLRGRGGHEAFF.

The rearrangement links TRBV9 to TRBJ2-5, with D perhaps matching TRBD1 (5 bases). CDR1 is SGDLS, CDR2 YYNGEE, per germline. CDR3 length: 15 amino acids. Trimming took off 3 bases at V and 4 bases at J, with 16 bases between the two ends. CDR3 in DNA: TGTGCCAGCAGCGAAGCAGGGAATTCTTTAGAGACCCAGTACTTC. It is translated as CASSEAGNSLETQYF. The full variable domain, its missing parts supplied by reference TRBV9 and TRBJ2-5, is DSGVTQTPKHLITATGQRVTLRCSPRSGDLSVYWYQQSLDQGLQFLIQYYNGEERAKGNILERFSAQQFPDLHSELNLSSLELGDSALYFCASSEAGNSLETQYFGPGTRLLVL.

The J gene is TRBJ1-1, the V gene TRBV5-1; 7 nucleotides agree with TRBD1. In germline, CDR1 is SGHRS, CDR2 YFSETQ. This CDR3 spans 14 amino acids. With 2 bases clipped from V and 3 bases from J, the junction kept 4 bases outside the gene matches. CDR3 sequence: CASSFDRVDTEAFF. In nucleotides, the CDR3 is TGCGCCAGCAGCTTCGACAGGGTGGACACTGAAGCTTTCTTT.

The chain links TRBV7-9 to TRBJ2-1, with 10 bases identical to TRBD1. Trimming cost V 6 bases and J 7 bases; bases outside gene matches: 15. The CDR3 is made up of 17 amino acids. In germline, CDR1 is SEHNR, CDR2 FQNEAQ (reference sequence). The DNA for the CDR3 is TGTGCCAGCAGGAGTCCAAACACCGGGACAGGGGATAATGAGCAGTTCTTC. This gives the protein CASRSPNTGTGDNEQFF.

The chain couples TRBV27 to TRBJ1-4; 8 bases match TRBD1. The ends lost 6 bases at V and 7 bases at J; junction bases unmatched: 4. Germline loops: CDR1 MNHEY, CDR2 SMNVEV (reference sequence). The CDR3 extends over 13 amino acids. The CDR3 DNA sequence: TGTGCCAGCAGAATGACAGGGGTTGAAAAACTGTTTTTT. Its translation: CASRMTGVEKLFF.

The chain carries TRBV9 and TRBJ2-1; 7 nucleotides agree with TRBD2. The CDR3 is made up of 15 amino acids. The ends lost 4 bases at V and 5 bases at J; junction bases unmatched: 9. Per the germline V gene, CDR1 is SGDLS and CDR2 is YYNGEE. The CDR3 coding sequence is TGTGCCAGCAGCCTACTGCTAGCGGCAAACAATGAGCAGTTCTTC. Encoded protein: CASSLLLAANNEQFF.

The rearrangement uses TRBV27 and TRBJ1-1; TRBD1 matches 7 bases. The V gene end was trimmed by 3 bases and the J gene end by 4 bases; junction bases not matched to a gene: 8. This CDR3 has 15 residues. Germline V gene data show CDR1 as MNHEY and CDR2 as SMNVEV (reference sequence). CDR3 region: CASSFHRGRSTEAFF. CDR3 DNA: TGTGCCAGCAGTTTTCACAGGGGAAGGAGCACTGAAGCTTTCTTT.

This clone was detected only once. The V gene is TRBV5-1, the J gene TRBJ1-1; D uncertain. Germline values: CDR1 SGHRS, CDR2 YFSETQ. Trimming shortened V by 0 bases and J by 2 bases, and 5 bases separated the two germline ends. The CDR3 contains 13 residues. The CDR3 sequence is CASSLGPNTEAFF. DNA for the CDR3: TGCGCCAGCAGCTTGGGGCCCAACACTGAAGCTTTCTTT. The whole variable domain, filled in from reference TRBV5-1 and TRBJ1-1, reads KAGVTQTPRYLIKTRGQQVTLSCSPISGHRSVSWYQQTPGQGLQFLFEYFSETQRNKGNFPGRFSGRQFSNSRSEMNVSTLELGDSALYLCASSLGPNTEAFFGQGTRLTVV.

The gene calls are TRBV5-6 and TRBJ2-7; the D is unclear. Germline CDR1 reads SGHDT; CDR2 reads YYEEEE. This CDR3 has 15 amino acids. The V and J ends lost 4 bases and 1 base respectively, with 15 bases between them. The CDR3 loop is CASSLDGANSYEQYF. The CDR3 region has the DNA TGTGCCAGCAGCCTGGACGGAGCCAATTCCTACGAGCAGTACTTC.

The chain uses TRBV6-5 and TRBJ2-3; perhaps TRBD2 as D (5 bases). Looked up from germline, CDR1 is MNHEY and CDR2 is SVGAGI. The CDR3 spans 13 residues. Trimming stripped 2 bases from V and 11 bases from J, with 14 bases between. The CDR3 bases are TGTGCCAGCAGTTACGAGCAGACTCGGGGGCAGTATTTT. This gives the protein CASSYEQTRGQYF.

This chain joins TRBV5-6 and TRBJ2-1; D possibly corresponds to TRBD2 (7 bases). This CDR3 comprises 15 residues. The germline V gene has CDR1 SGHDT and CDR2 YYEEEE. Trimming removed 6 bases at V and 8 bases at J, with 21 bases between. Here the CDR3 reads CASNPVGGRTDEQFF. In DNA, the CDR3 is TGTGCCAGCAACCCTGTGGGGGGGCGCACCGATGAGCAGTTCTTC. Variable domain in full (rest from reference TRBV5-6 and TRBJ2-1): DAGVTQSPTHLIKTRGQQVTLRCSPKSGHDTVSWYQQALGQGPQFIFQYYEEEERQRGNFPDRFSGHQFPNYSSELNVNALLLGDSALYLCASNPVGGRTDEQFFGPGTRLTVL.

The J gene is TRBJ1-4, the V gene TRBV5-1, with D tentatively TRBD1 (5 bases). This CDR3 spans 15 amino acids. Looked up from germline, CDR1 is SGHRS and CDR2 is YFSETQ. V was trimmed by 2 bases and J by 7 bases, leaving 15 bases between them. CDR3: CASSLSGGDGEKLFF. The CDR3 DNA follows: TGCGCCAGCAGCTTATCTGGGGGGGATGGTGAAAAACTGTTTTTT.

The rearrangement uses TRBV5-6 and TRBJ1-4, with 10 bases identical to TRBD1. Germline CDR1 SGHDT, CDR2 YYEEEE. V was pared by 3 bases and J by 6 bases, with 5 bases of the junction left unmatched. The CDR3 sequence is 15 residues long. In nucleotides, the CDR3 is TGTGCCAGCAGCTCCCGGGACAGGGGAGATGAAAAACTGTTTTTT. It encodes CASSSRDRGDEKLFF.